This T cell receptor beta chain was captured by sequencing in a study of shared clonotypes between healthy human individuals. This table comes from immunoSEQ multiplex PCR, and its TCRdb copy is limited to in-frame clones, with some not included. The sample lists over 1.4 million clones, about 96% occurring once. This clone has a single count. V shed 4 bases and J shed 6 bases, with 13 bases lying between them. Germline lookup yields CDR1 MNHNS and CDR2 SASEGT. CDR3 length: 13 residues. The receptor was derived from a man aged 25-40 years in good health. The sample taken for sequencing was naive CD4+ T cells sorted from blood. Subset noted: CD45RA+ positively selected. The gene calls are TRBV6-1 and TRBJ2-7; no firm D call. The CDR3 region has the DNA TGTGCCAGCAGTGGGAGACTGAGTCGCGAGCAGTACTTC. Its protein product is CASSGRLSREQYF.